The 28 T cell receptor beta chains in this list originate from one sample, sequenced in a study of PD-1 blockade in mismatch repair-deficient tumors. The data were produced by immunoSEQ multiplex PCR, yet TCRdb's version contains in-frame clones alone and is incomplete. Of 20,000 to 25,000 clones listed, almost 85% are singletons. The material was peripheral blood, obtained 2 weeks after starting pembrolizumab. The origin of the receptors is an adult with mismatch repair-deficient cancer.

The gene calls are TRBV14 and TRBJ2-4; no clear D. Germline loops: CDR1 SGHDN, CDR2 FVKESK. V lost 1 base to trimming and J lost 8 bases, with 3 bases between them. This CDR3 contains 11 residues. The CDR3 coding sequence is TGTGCCAGCAGCCAAGCTGACATTCAGTACTTC. It codes for CASSQADIQYF.

The CDR3 DNA follows: TGCGCCAGCAGCTTAGCAGGGGAGTTGATGAACACTGAAGCTTTCTTT. It specifies CASSLAGELMNTEAFF. The rearrangement joins TRBV5-1 to TRBJ1-1; D perhaps matches TRBD1 (6 bases). The CDR3 runs to 16 residues. Trimming pared 2 bases from V and 0 bases from J, leaving 14 bases between. CDR1 is SGHRS, CDR2 YFSETQ, per germline.

The genes are TRBV4-1 and TRBJ2-1, with 7 bases matching TRBD2. In germline, CDR1 is MGHRA, CDR2 YSYEKL. V was clipped by 0 bases and J by 10 bases; unmatched bases: 3. There are 13 residues in the CDR3. CDR3 sequence (DNA): TGCGCCAGCAGCCAAGATAGAGCGGGGGAGCAGTTCTTC. Translated, it gives CASSQDRAGEQFF.

The chain combines TRBV7-2 with TRBJ2-3; weak D call: TRBD2 (6 bases). Germline V CDR1 and CDR2: SGHTA, FQGNSA. CDR3 length equals 16 residues. Trimming stripped 4 bases from V and 1 base from J, with 15 bases between. The CDR3 DNA sequence: TGTGCCAGCAGCTCGGGAGCGGAGGTTCGCACAGATACGCAGTATTTT. Its translation is CASSSGAEVRTDTQYF.

This chain links TRBV5-4 with TRBJ2-7; 7 nucleotides agree with TRBD1. V trimming: 0 bases; J trimming: 2 bases; junction bases outside the gene matches: 11. This CDR3 spans 17 amino acids. The V gene's germline CDR1 is SGHNT and CDR2 YYREEE (reference sequence). Here the CDR3 reads CASSLESRTGVPYEQYF. The CDR3 DNA is TGTGCCAGCAGCTTGGAAAGTAGGACAGGTGTGCCCTACGAGCAGTACTTC.

The gene calls are TRBV2 and TRBJ2-2; no reliable D call. The CDR3 has 14 amino acids. The ends were cut back, 5 bases at V and 2 bases at J, with 9 bases in the middle. CDR1 is SNHLY and CDR2 is FYNNEI in the germline V gene. CDR3 sequence: CASSRARNTGELFF. CDR3 bases: TGTGCCAGCAGTAGGGCTAGAAACACCGGGGAGCTGTTTTTT.

This chain links TRBV30 with TRBJ2-1; D perhaps matches TRBD2 (5 bases). V was shortened by 7 bases and J by 0 bases, with 10 bases between the two germline ends. The CDR3 length is 13 residues. Germline CDR1 reads GTSNPN; CDR2 reads SVGIG (reference sequence). The CDR3 DNA follows: TGTGCCTTTGCGGGTTTCTCCTACAATGAGCAGTTCTTC. Encoded protein: CAFAGFSYNEQFF.

The chain combines TRBV6-1 with TRBJ1-3; D unresolved. This CDR3 comprises 12 residues. Germline CDR1 is MNHNS and CDR2 is SASEGT. The germline V and J ends were trimmed by 7 bases and 0 bases, with 4 bases remaining between them. The CDR3 reads CASTVSGNTIYF. The DNA for the CDR3 is TGTGCCAGCACGGTCTCTGGAAACACCATATATTTT.

The chain carries TRBV6-5 and TRBJ2-7, with 11 positions matching TRBD1. The V and J ends lost 0 bases and 3 bases, in that order; junction bases with no gene match: 1. The germline V gene encodes CDR1 MNHEY and CDR2 SVGAGI. The CDR3 has 15 amino acids. The CDR3: CASSYSGTGGYEQYF. CDR3 DNA sequence: TGTGCCAGCAGTTACTCCGGGACAGGGGGCTACGAGCAGTACTTC.

A few counts support this clone. This chain links TRBV9 with TRBJ2-5; 7 bases agree with TRBD1. With 2 bases clipped from V and 2 bases from J, the junction kept 6 bases outside the gene matches. The germline gives CDR1 SGDLS, CDR2 YYNGEE. The CDR3 covers 15 residues. The CDR3 loop is CASSVTTGPQETQYF. DNA of the CDR3: TGTGCCAGCAGCGTGACGACAGGGCCACAAGAGACCCAGTACTTC.

Here the CDR3 reads CAWSPKDRGSDGYTF. The CDR3 nucleotides are TGTGCCTGGAGTCCCAAGGACAGGGGATCCGATGGCTACACCTTC. J is TRBJ1-2 and V is TRBV30; 9 bases are a match to TRBD1. The V gene end was trimmed by 2 bases and the J gene end by 6 bases; junction bases not matched to a gene: 10. Germline V gives CDR1 GTSNPN, CDR2 SVGIG (reference sequence). CDR3 size: 15 residues.

This chain's CDR3 is CASRRDRANTEAFF. CDR3 bases: TGTGCCAGCAGGCGGGACAGGGCGAACACTGAAGCTTTCTTT. This chain joins TRBV27 and TRBJ1-1; TRBD1 aligns across 9 bases. The CDR3 is made up of 14 amino acids. V dropped 6 bases and J dropped 1; count of bases not matched to a gene: 3. CDR1 is MNHEY and CDR2 is SMNVEV in the germline V gene (reference sequence).

The chain recombines TRBV6-5 with TRBJ1-4; the D gene is possibly TRBD1 (5 bases). The CDR3 spans 16 residues. Trimming cost V 2 bases and J 1 base, with 11 bases left between them. Germline assignment: CDR1 MNHEY and CDR2 SVGAGI. The CDR3 region is CASSYGAGRTNEKLFF. The CDR3 DNA reads TGTGCCAGCAGTTACGGGGCAGGGCGAACTAATGAAAAACTGTTTTTT.

The chain is built from TRBV4-1 and TRBJ2-7; tentative D call: TRBD2 (5 bases). The CDR3 spans 17 residues. V lost 1 base, J lost 4 bases, and 20 bases lay in between. Germline-derived CDR1 and CDR2 are MGHRA and YSYEKL. In DNA form, the CDR3 reads TGCGCCAGCAGCCAAGTCGTCACAGCCGGGAACCTTTACGAGCAGTACTTC. It encodes CASSQVVTAGNLYEQYF.

This chain links TRBV5-1 with TRBJ2-5; 8 bases align to TRBD2. The CDR3 is 13 residues long. J lost 2 bases, V lost 5 bases, and 2 bases had no gene match. Germline V gives CDR1 SGHRS, CDR2 YFSETQ. In DNA form, the CDR3 reads TGCGCCAGCAGTCGGGGGGGACAAGAGACCCAGTACTTC. Translated: CASSRGGQETQYF.

The chain employs TRBV2 and TRBJ2-7, with D perhaps given as TRBD1 or TRBD2 (5 bases each). Trimming left V 6 bases short and J 2 bases short, with 11 bases between. Germline V gene data show CDR1 as SNHLY and CDR2 as FYNNEI. The CDR3 contains 13 residues. CDR3 DNA sequence: TGTGCCAGCAGACCGGGACGAACCTACGAGCAGTACTTC. This sequence encodes CASRPGRTYEQYF.

The chain combines TRBV7-8 with TRBJ2-1; 7 nucleotides align to TRBD1. Germline values: CDR1 SGHVS, CDR2 FQNEAQ. The trim removed 6 bases at V and 1 base at J, leaving 6 bases unmatched. CDR3 size: 15 residues. DNA for the CDR3: TGTGCCAGCAGGCCCAGGGGGTTGTCCTACAATGAGCAGTTCTTC. It specifies CASRPRGLSYNEQFF.

The V and J genes are TRBV5-6 and TRBJ2-2; D may match TRBD1 or TRBD2 (5 bases each). V was shortened by 4 bases and J by 5 bases, with 18 bases between the two germline ends. CDR3 size: 16 residues. Per germline, CDR1 SGHDT and CDR2 YYEEEE. For the CDR3, the DNA is TGTGCCAGCAGCCTCCTCTCGGGACCCCCGACCGGGGAGCTGTTTTTT. Translated, it gives CASSLLSGPPTGELFF.

J is TRBJ2-7 and V is TRBV19; possibly TRBD1 for D (7 bases). The V gene's germline CDR1 is LNHDA and CDR2 SQIVND (reference sequence). V lost 0 bases and J 7 bases, leaving 16 bases between the germline ends. The CDR3 length is 15 residues. CDR3 in amino acids: CASSIDRRGLAEQYF. The CDR3 DNA follows: TGTGCCAGTAGTATAGATAGGAGGGGGCTAGCGGAGCAGTACTTC.

This chain links TRBV30 with TRBJ2-7; D is tentatively TRBD1 or TRBD2 (5 bases each). Trimming stripped 1 base from V and 3 bases from J, with 10 bases between. CDR3 size: 13 residues. Germline CDR1 is GTSNPN and CDR2 is SVGIG (reference sequence). This chain's CDR3 is CAWSGVGGYEQYF. CDR3 coding DNA: TGTGCCTGGAGTGGGGTTGGGGGCTACGAGCAGTACTTC.

A single count supports this clone. The rearrangement uses TRBV5-1 and TRBJ2-7, with TRBD1 matching over 7 bases. This CDR3 comprises 15 residues. Germline CDR1 SGHRS, CDR2 YFSETQ. Unmatched junction bases numbered 9, after V lost 3 bases and J lost 3 bases. The CDR3 DNA follows: TGCGCCAGCAGCTGGGGGTTGAGACAGGGCTACGAGCAGTACTTC. It translates to CASSWGLRQGYEQYF.

CDR3 residues: CASSTSLDEQFF. For the CDR3, the DNA is TGTGCCAGCAGTACTAGTCTCGATGAGCAGTTCTTC. V and J are TRBV6-1 and TRBJ2-1; D may be TRBD2 (5 bases). The length of the CDR3 is 12 residues. Germline lookup yields CDR1 MNHNS and CDR2 SASEGT. Trimming took 5 bases from V and 8 from J, leaving 10 bases between them.

The table lists this clone with a few counts. J is TRBJ1-1 and V is TRBV10-1, with D possibly matching TRBD1 (6 bases). Trimming removed 5 bases from V and 1 base from J, with 14 bases in between. The CDR3 has 15 amino acids. Germline V gene lookup returns CDR1 WNHNN and CDR2 SYGVQD (reference sequence). This chain's CDR3 is CASSWTTGRNTEAFF. For the CDR3, the DNA is TGCGCCAGCAGTTGGACTACAGGGAGGAACACTGAAGCTTTCTTT.

This chain connects TRBV19 to TRBJ2-7, with D possibly matching TRBD1 (6 bases). CDR1 is LNHDA, CDR2 SQIVND, per germline (reference sequence). Trimming left V 0 bases short and J 3 bases short, with 12 bases between. The CDR3 contains 15 residues. CDR3: CASSIDPGTIYEQYF. Written as DNA, the CDR3 is TGTGCCAGTAGTATAGATCCCGGGACAATCTACGAGCAGTACTTC.

The rearrangement joins TRBV2 to TRBJ1-5; D is perhaps TRBD1 (5 bases). This CDR3 is 16 amino acids long. V lost 3 bases, J lost 1 base, and 13 bases lay in between. From germline, CDR1 is SNHLY and CDR2 FYNNEI. DNA for the CDR3: TGTGCCAGCAGTGATGATAGGGGATGGAGCAATCAGCCCCAGCATTTT. Protein sequence: CASSDDRGWSNQPQHF.

This clone was counted once. This chain connects TRBV9 to TRBJ1-1; weak D call: TRBD1 (6 bases). Trimming left V 2 bases short and J 4 bases short, with 12 bases between. Germline V gives CDR1 SGDLS, CDR2 YYNGEE. This CDR3 is 14 amino acids long. CDR3 nucleotide sequence: TGTGCCAGCAGCGTGGTACAGGGTTCCACTGAAGCTTTCTTT. Translating it yields CASSVVQGSTEAFF.

Comments on this clone: Other DNA sequences in this sample translate to the same CDR3. The rearrangement joins TRBV18 to TRBJ2-5, with D perhaps matching TRBD2 (6 bases). The ends were cut back, 0 bases at V and 4 bases at J, with 9 bases in the middle. Germline CDR1 is KGHSH and CDR2 is LQKENI. The CDR3 totals 14 residues. The CDR3 loop reads CASSPPGGGETQYF. Here the CDR3 DNA reads TGTGCCAGCTCACCACCGGGGGGAGGAGAGACCCAGTACTTC. The whole variable domain, remainder taken from reference TRBV18 and TRBJ2-5, is NAGVMQNPRHLVRRRGQEARLRCSPMKGHSHVYWYRQLPEEGLKFMVYLQKENIIDESGMPKERFSAEFPKEGPSILRIQQVVRGDSAAYFCASSPPGGGETQYFGPGTRLLVL.

This clone came up once. This chain uses TRBV19 with TRBJ2-7, with TRBD1 matching over 9 bases. Looked up from germline, CDR1 is LNHDA and CDR2 is SQIVND (reference sequence). This CDR3 has 15 amino acids. V was pared by 2 bases and J by 5 bases, with 7 bases of the junction left unmatched. The CDR3 nucleotides are TGTGCCAGTAGTATATCGGGGACAGGGCTCCACGAGCAGTACTTC. It translates to CASSISGTGLHEQYF. The full variable domain, completed using reference TRBV19 and TRBJ2-7, is DGGITQSPKYLFRKEGQNVTLSCEQNLNHDAMYWYRQDPGQGLRLIYYSQIVNDFQKGDIAEGYSVSREKKESFPLTVTSAQKNPTAFYLCASSISGTGLHEQYFGPGTRLTVT.